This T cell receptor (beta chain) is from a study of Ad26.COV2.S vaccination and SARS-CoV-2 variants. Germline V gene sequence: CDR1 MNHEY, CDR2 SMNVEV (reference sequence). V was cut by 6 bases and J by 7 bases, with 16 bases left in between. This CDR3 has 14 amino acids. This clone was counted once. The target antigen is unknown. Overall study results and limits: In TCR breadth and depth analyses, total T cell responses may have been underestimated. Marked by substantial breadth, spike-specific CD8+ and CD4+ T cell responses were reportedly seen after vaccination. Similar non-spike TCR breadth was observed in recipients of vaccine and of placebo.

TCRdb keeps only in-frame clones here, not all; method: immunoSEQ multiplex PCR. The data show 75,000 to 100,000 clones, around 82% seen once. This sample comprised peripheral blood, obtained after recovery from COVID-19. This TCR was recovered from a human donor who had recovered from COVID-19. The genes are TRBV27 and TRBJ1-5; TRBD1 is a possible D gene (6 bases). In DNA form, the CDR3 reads TGTGCCAGCAGCAATACAGGGCTAGGGCAGCCCCAGCATTTT. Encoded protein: CASSNTGLGQPQHF.